A selection of T cell receptor beta chains follows, all from one sample in a study of T cells expressing NK-cell markers. TCRdb reprocessed the 5' RACE reads, with one entry per CDR3 protein and no DNA. The sample table includes about 460,000 distinct CDR3 sequences. What was sequenced was blood T cells: a sorted CD56 or NKG2C T cell subset, CD4+ or CD8+ T cells, or bulk PBMC T cells (not recorded which). These receptor sequences come from a woman aged 50 to 65 in good health. The CDR3 runs from the conserved cysteine through the conserved F or W.

TRBJ2-2	TRBV5-1	CASSGGLPQFANTGELFF
TRBJ1-1	TRBV11-3	CASSFTGGRTEAFF
TRBJ2-3	TRBV4-1	CASSQGRSPRDTQYF
TRBJ2-1	TRBV7-3	CASSLVDGAYNEQFF
TRBJ2-3	TRBV20-1	CSARATDTQYF
TRBJ2-4	TRBV11-2	CASSRVHVSGVTKNIQYF
TRBJ1-2	TRBV28	CASSLGTGQNGYTF
TRBJ1-2	TRBV24-1	CATSGSSPGGNGYTF
TRBJ2-2	TRBV4-1	CASARAGELFF
TRBJ2-3	TRBV11-2	CASSWRLASDTQYF
TRBJ1-1	TRBV7-2	CASSQGQGSEAFF
TRBJ1-1	TRBV18	CASSPQQGMNTEAFF
TRBJ1-1	TRBV30	CAWSRGATAEAFF
TRBJ2-3	TRBV4-1	CASSPTGTGGRTDTQYF
TRBJ2-1	TRBV5-1	CASSLGAPVNEQFF
TRBJ1-4	TRBV12-3/TRBV12-4	CASSYYGGGTTNEKLFF
TRBJ1-6	TRBV12-3/TRBV12-4	CASSRSGQGAWNSPLHF
TRBJ2-3	TRBV20-1	CSSSAGMSTDTQYF
TRBJ2-3	TRBV5-6	CASSLAPSGTDTQYF
TRBJ2-5	TRBV4-1	CASSLEGTRQETQYF
TRBJ1-4	TRBV28	CASSRRTSDEKLFF
TRBJ2-2	TRBV20-1	CSAPATPAGGELFF
TRBJ2-7	TRBV5-1	CASSLTGGGFHEQYF
TRBJ1-2	TRBV29-1	CSVEVFGQVYTF
TRBJ2-1	TRBV28	CASSSDRNEQFF
TRBJ2-3	TRBV14	CASSQAMADTQYF
TRBJ1-2	TRBV11-2	CASRRAGRDYGYTF
TRBJ2-2	TRBV12-3/TRBV12-4	CASRPGSTGELFF
TRBJ2-1	TRBV20-1	CSARSGRERTNEQFF
TRBJ2-1	TRBV4-2	CASRAGSWDEQFF
TRBJ2-1	TRBV20-1	CSARGGPWNEQFF
TRBJ1-2	TRBV18	CASSPGSGRANYGYTF
TRBJ2-4	TRBV21-1	CASIPRGSLRVRYF
TRBJ1-1	TRBV20-1	CSARVPGQEAFF
TRBJ2-7	TRBV28	CASSLPGPLGEQYF